Listed here are 23 T cell receptor beta chains from one sample, sequenced in a study of T cell repertoires in cytomegalovirus infection. Each CDR3 protein gets one entry after TCRdb re-called the reads with MiXCR. This table holds about 360,000 distinct CDR3 sequences, 15% to 20% found once. Specimen: PBMCs. These receptors were obtained from a human donor in good health (CMV status not recorded). Some clones in this sample may be carry-over from other donors' samples.

This clonotype was detected only once. The V and J genes are TRBV2 and TRBJ2-2; 7 bases are shared with TRBD2. The CDR3 totals 16 residues. Germline CDR1 is SNHLY and CDR2 is FYNNEI. With 5 bases clipped from V and 0 bases from J, the junction kept 6 bases outside the gene matches. The CDR3 spells CASSLDGTTNTGELFF. CDR3 in DNA: TGTGCCAGCAGTTTAGACGGGACTACGAACACCGGGGAGCTGTTTTTT.

This clonotype was seen at least ten times. The rearrangement joins TRBV27 to TRBJ2-2, with D possibly called TRBD1 or TRBD2 (5 bases each). This CDR3 has 13 amino acids. Trimming left V 8 bases short and J 5 bases short, with 12 bases between. The germline V gene encodes CDR1 MNHEY and CDR2 SMNVEV (reference sequence). This chain's CDR3 is CASWSGATGELFF. CDR3 in DNA: TGTGCCAGCTGGTCCGGGGCTACCGGGGAGCTGTTTTTT.

This clonotype came up many times. V usage is TRBV19 and J usage is TRBJ1-1; 10 bases are a match to TRBD1. CDR1 is LNHDA, CDR2 SQIVND, per germline (reference sequence). This CDR3 region has 15 residues. Germline trimming cut 5 bases from V and 7 bases from J; bases unmatched to any gene: 10. The CDR3, as DNA: TGTGCCAGTAGTCCGTGGACAGGGGGATATAGTGAAGCTTTCTTT. Amino acids: CASSPWTGGYSEAFF.

In the case of this clonotype: No conserved phenylalanine or tryptophan is present at the end of the CDR3, so a read error is the likely explanation. The chain has TRBV20-1 and TRBJ2-1; TRBD2 agrees at 8 bases. V was pared by 8 bases and J by 4 bases, with 7 bases of the junction left unmatched. CDR1 is DFQATT and CDR2 is SNEGSKA in the germline V gene (reference sequence). CDR3 length: 13 amino acids. The DNA for the CDR3 is TGCAGTAGCGGGAGTAGGGTGTACAATGAGCAGTTCGTC. This encodes CSSGSRVYNEQFV.

This clonotype has ten or more counts. The chain recombines TRBV7-2 with TRBJ2-3; 8 nucleotides line up with TRBD2. CDR3 length: 13 amino acids. V shed 4 bases and J 8 bases; nucleotides not matched to a gene: 5. CDR1 SGHTA and CDR2 FQGNSA come from the germline V gene. CDR3 region: CASSSQSGGTQYF. Here the CDR3 DNA reads TGTGCCAGCAGCTCTCAGAGCGGGGGTACGCAGTATTTT.

This clonotype was observed many times. V and J are TRBV7-2 and TRBJ1-1, with 8 bases identical to TRBD1. Germline V lookup: CDR1 SGHTA, CDR2 FQGNSA. With 8 bases clipped from V and 5 bases from J, the junction kept 10 bases outside the gene matches. This CDR3 region has 14 residues. The CDR3 DNA is TGTGCCAGCTCATCGACAGGGGCTCGGACTGAAGCTTTCTTT. The encoded protein is CASSSTGARTEAFF.

The V call is TRBV20-1, the J call TRBJ2-1; D is possibly TRBD1 (5 bases). Germline CDR1 is DFQATT and CDR2 is SNEGSKA (reference sequence). CDR3 length: 14 amino acids. With 6 bases removed from V and 5 bases from J, the gap between germline ends came to 17 bases. CDR3 nucleotide sequence: TGCAGTGCAAACCTAGGGGTGAGAAACAATGAGCAGTTCTTC. Protein sequence: CSANLGVRNNEQFF.

This clonotype occurred many times. One end of the junction does not line up with germline, which may come from a read error. The chain joins TRBV6-1 to TRBJ2-7, with D perhaps matching TRBD1 (5 bases). The V gene's germline CDR1 is MNHNS and CDR2 SASEGT. This CDR3 comprises 14 residues. The CDR3 is CASSYRPPDTGLFF. In nucleotides, the CDR3 is TGTGCCAGCAGTTACCGCCCTCCGGACACCGGTCTTTTCTTC.

This clonotype was found many times. This chain connects TRBV28 to TRBJ2-1, with TRBD2 as a possible D gene (5 bases). V was pared by 6 bases and J by 0 bases, with 12 bases between. Germline V gene sequence: CDR1 MDHEN, CDR2 SYDVKM. CDR3 length: 15 amino acids. CDR3 amino acids: CASSHSASSYNEQFF. The DNA for the CDR3 is TGTGCCAGCAGCCATAGCGCGAGCTCCTACAATGAGCAGTTCTTC.

This clonotype showed up just a few times. This rearrangement joins TRBV19 to TRBJ2-3, with D perhaps given as TRBD1 or TRBD2 (7 bases each). Per germline, CDR1 LNHDA and CDR2 SQIVND (reference sequence). This CDR3 is 14 amino acids long. V dropped 3 bases and J dropped 14 bases, with 21 bases sitting between them. In DNA, the CDR3 is TGTGCCAGTAGTATTAGGGGGCGGGGGCAGCCTCGGTATTTT. Translated, it gives CASSIRGRGQPRYF.

The genes are TRBV29-1 and TRBJ1-2, with TRBD1 identical over 8 bases. CDR3 length: 18 amino acids. The V segment lost 0 bases and the J segment 5 bases; nucleotides outside the gene matches: 17. Germline CDR1 is SQVTM and CDR2 is ANQGSEA. CDR3 in amino acids: CSVEDRFGQGARPYGYTF. The CDR3 bases are TGCAGCGTTGAAGATCGCTTTGGGCAGGGGGCACGACCTTATGGCTACACCTTC.

Written as DNA, the CDR3 is TGTGCCAGCAGTTTAGCAGGGGATCAAGCTTTCTTT. Protein product: CASSLAGDQAFF. V usage is TRBV28 and J usage is TRBJ1-1; the D gene is possibly TRBD1 (6 bases). The V end lost 2 bases, the J end lost 9 bases, and 10 bases lay between the germline ends. The CDR3 contains 12 residues. Germline V gene sequence: CDR1 MDHEN, CDR2 SYDVKM. The whole variable domain, filled in from reference TRBV28 and TRBJ1-1, reads DVKVTQSSRYLVKRTGEKVFLECVQDMDHENMFWYRQDPGLGLRLIYFSYDVKMKEKGDIPEGYSVSREKKERFSLILESASTNQTSMYLCASSLAGDQAFFGQGTRLTVV.

The rearrangement uses TRBV5-1 and TRBJ1-3, with D uncertain. Trimming shortened V by 0 bases and J by 2 bases, and 15 bases separated the two germline ends. The CDR3 is made up of 17 amino acids. Germline-derived CDR1 and CDR2 are SGHRS and YFSETQ. The CDR3 here is CASSLGLGVPPGNTIYF. The CDR3 nucleotides are TGCGCCAGCAGCTTGGGTCTAGGAGTACCGCCTGGAAACACCATATATTTT. Together with reference TRBV5-1 and TRBJ1-3, the CDR3 gives the full variable domain: KAGVTQTPRYLIKTRGQQVTLSCSPISGHRSVSWYQQTPGQGLQFLFEYFSETQRNKGNFPGRFSGRQFSNSRSEMNVSTLELGDSALYLCASSLGLGVPPGNTIYFGEGSWLTVV.

The rearrangement joins TRBV4-1 to TRBJ2-1; 10 bases map to TRBD2. Germline trimming cut 0 bases from V and 8 bases from J; bases unmatched to any gene: 7. The CDR3 is 16 residues long. The germline V gene encodes CDR1 MGHRA and CDR2 YSYEKL. In DNA form, the CDR3 reads TGCGCCAGCAGCCAAGATTGGGCTAGCGGGAGTTATGAGCAGTTCTTC. Its protein product is CASSQDWASGSYEQFF.

The chain joins TRBV29-1 to TRBJ2-1, with 8 positions matching TRBD2. The CDR3 is 13 amino acids. The germline V gene has CDR1 SQVTM and CDR2 ANQGSEA. V shed 7 bases and J 8 bases; nucleotides not matched to a gene: 10. The CDR3, as DNA: TGCAGCGGAGGGACTAGGCTTACACATGAGCAGTTCTTC. Translated, it gives CSGGTRLTHEQFF.

This clonotype showed up many times. The chain uses TRBV4-1 and TRBJ1-3, with TRBD1 matching 9 bases. CDR3 size: 16 residues. Germline V gene data show CDR1 as MGHRA and CDR2 as YSYEKL. With V trimmed by 1 base and J by 4 bases, 5 bases remained unmatched. In nucleotides, the CDR3 is TGCGCCAGCAGCCAAGCTCACAGGGGGCTCGGAAACACCATATATTTT. Translation gives CASSQAHRGLGNTIYF.

This clonotype was picked up a small number of times. Since a much larger clone is just one base distant, this may be a read error. The chain uses TRBV7-2 and TRBJ1-5; D remains ambiguous. The ends were cut back, 3 bases at V and 6 bases at J, with 6 bases in the middle. The germline V gene has CDR1 SGHTA and CDR2 FQGNSA. CDR3 size: 12 residues. In nucleotides, the CDR3 is TGTGCCAGCAGCTTTATGGGTCAGCCCCAGCATTTT. Translating gives CASSFMGQPQHF. The entire variable domain, with the rest obtained from reference TRBV7-2 and TRBJ1-5, is as follows: GAGVSQSPSNKVTEKGKDVELRCDPISGHTALYWYRQSLGQGLEFLIYFQGNSAPDKSGLPSDRFSAERTGGSVSTLTIQRTQQEDSAVYLCASSFMGQPQHFGDGTRLSIL.

This clonotype came up many times. CDR3 loop: CASAVRANYGYTF. CDR3 coding DNA: TGTGCCAGCGCCGTGAGAGCTAACTATGGCTACACCTTC. This sequence joins TRBV11-2 and TRBJ1-2; D is unclear. The CDR3 consists of 13 residues. Germline CDR1 SGHAT, CDR2 FQNNGV. Deletions cut 8 bases from V and 0 bases from J, with 10 bases between.

The genes are TRBV2 and TRBJ2-1; D is uncertain. V dropped 4 bases and J dropped 0 bases, with 10 bases sitting between them. The CDR3 sequence is 15 residues long. The germline V gene has CDR1 SNHLY and CDR2 FYNNEI. Written as DNA, the CDR3 is TGTGCCAGCAGTGTCTTCCTCGGCTCCTACAATGAGCAGTTCTTC. Amino acid sequence: CASSVFLGSYNEQFF.

This clonotype has only a few counts. The rearrangement uses TRBV20-1 and TRBJ2-1; the match to TRBD2 covers 13 bases. Trimming took 6 bases from V and 6 from J; bases not matched to a gene: 5. Germline V gene data show CDR1 as DFQATT and CDR2 as SNEGSKA (reference sequence). This CDR3 comprises 14 residues. This CDR3 is CSATGTSGINEQFF. CDR3 coding DNA: TGCAGTGCAACCGGGACTAGCGGGATCAATGAGCAGTTCTTC.

The sample holds a few counts of this clonotype. This chain joins TRBV28 and TRBJ2-3, with 7 bases identical to TRBD2. Germline V gene sequence: CDR1 MDHEN, CDR2 SYDVKM. V shed 3 bases and J 2 bases; nucleotides not matched to a gene: 5. The length of the CDR3 is 15 residues. DNA for the CDR3: TGTGCCAGCAGTTTCGGGACTACTTTCACAGATACGCAGTATTTT. This translates into CASSFGTTFTDTQYF. Variable domain in full (rest from reference TRBV28 and TRBJ2-3): DVKVTQSSRYLVKRTGEKVFLECVQDMDHENMFWYRQDPGLGLRLIYFSYDVKMKEKGDIPEGYSVSREKKERFSLILESASTNQTSMYLCASSFGTTFTDTQYFGPGTRLTVL.

The table lists this clonotype with a count of one. The chain employs TRBV11-2 and TRBJ2-1; 12 bases fit TRBD2. The CDR3 length is 16 residues. V dropped 2 bases and J dropped 15; count of bases not matched to a gene: 14. Germline CDR1 SGHAT, CDR2 FQNNGV. This CDR3 is CASSLWTSGKENWPFF. CDR3 bases: TGTGCCAGCAGCTTATGGACTAGCGGGAAAGAAAATTGGCCGTTCTTC.

This clonotype has a handful of counts. The rearrangement uses TRBV20-1 and TRBJ2-7; D is unclear. Trimming cost V 0 bases and J 2 bases, with 14 bases left between them. This CDR3 is 15 amino acids long. The germline V gene has CDR1 DFQATT and CDR2 SNEGSKA (reference sequence). This CDR3 is CSARDQGPSAYEQYF. In nucleotides, the CDR3 is TGCAGTGCTAGAGATCAAGGGCCCTCCGCCTACGAGCAGTACTTC.